Listed here are 25 T cell receptor beta chains from one sample, sequenced in a study of cytotoxic CD8 clonotypes in ibrutinib-treated CLL. The method was immunoSEQ multiplex PCR; TCRdb's version includes in-frame clones alone and lacks a portion of them. The data show 160,000 or so clones, nearly 90% seen once. The sequences come from PBMCs, collected at disease progression, from a patient treated with ibrutinib. These TCRs come from a human donor with chronic lymphocytic leukemia.

V is TRBV19 and J is TRBJ2-7; 8 bases map to TRBD2. The CDR3 has 16 residues. CDR1 is LNHDA and CDR2 is SQIVND in the germline V gene (reference sequence). V was clipped by 4 bases and J by 5 bases; unmatched bases: 13. The CDR3 DNA follows: TGTGCCAGTAGTACCCGGACTAGCTCCTTGAATGACGAGCAGTACTTC. This codes for CASSTRTSSLNDEQYF.

V and J are TRBV4-1 and TRBJ1-2; no firm D call. CDR3 length: 16 amino acids. Deletions cut 0 bases from V and 8 bases from J, with 19 bases between. Germline V gene data show CDR1 as MGHRA and CDR2 as YSYEKL. The CDR3 nucleotides are TGCGCCAGCAGCCAAGACACCTCCTTGGTAGTGGGAGGCTACACCTTC. This encodes CASSQDTSLVVGGYTF.

The V call is TRBV7-9, the J call TRBJ2-2; 10 positions match TRBD2. CDR3 length: 16 amino acids. V dropped 5 bases and J dropped 5; count of bases not matched to a gene: 8. Germline V CDR1 and CDR2: SEHNR, FQNEAQ (reference sequence). The CDR3 is CASSAPLAGVTGELFF. CDR3 bases: TGTGCCAGCAGCGCCCCTCTAGCGGGAGTAACCGGGGAGCTGTTTTTT. Full variable domain (remainder filled in from reference TRBV7-9 and TRBJ2-2): DTGVSQNPRHKITKRGQNVTFRCDPISEHNRLYWYRQTLGQGPEFLTYFQNEAQLEKSRLLSDRFSAERPKGSFSTLEIQRTEQGDSAMYLCASSAPLAGVTGELFFGEGSRLTVL.

The rearrangement links TRBV7-6 to TRBJ2-3, with TRBD1 matching 8 bases. Trimming at V came to 5 bases and at J to 4 bases, leaving 8 bases not matched to a gene. The CDR3 is 15 amino acids. CDR1 is SGHVS and CDR2 is FNYEAQ in the germline V gene. As DNA, the CDR3 is TGTGCCAGCAGCAGCTGGACAGGGAAGGCAGATACGCAGTATTTT. This codes for CASSSWTGKADTQYF.

This chain links TRBV4-3 with TRBJ2-1; D remains unclear. CDR1 and CDR2 from the germline V gene are LGHNA and YSLEER. The V end was cut by 4 bases, the J end by 9 bases, with 13 bases between. The CDR3 spans 13 residues. CDR3 sequence reads: CASSPRVECEQFF. For the CDR3, the DNA is TGCGCCAGCAGCCCCAGAGTCGAGTGTGAGCAGTTCTTC.

The sample holds one count of this clone. The genes are TRBV5-1 and TRBJ2-6, with 7 positions matching TRBD2. The CDR3 totals 18 residues. V dropped 4 bases and J dropped 0; count of bases not matched to a gene: 10. CDR1 is SGHRS, CDR2 YFSETQ, per germline. CDR3 bases: TGCGCCAGCAGCATTCTAGCGGAAGGAGACTCTGGGGCCAACGTCCTGACTTTC. Its protein product is CASSILAEGDSGANVLTF.

The rearrangement joins TRBV7-2 to TRBJ2-1; TRBD2 aligns across 7 bases. The V gene end was trimmed by 2 bases and the J gene end by 1 base; junction bases not matched to a gene: 11. The CDR3 runs 18 residues. Germline CDR1 SGHTA, CDR2 FQGNSA. The CDR3 reads CASSLLHGSAGSYNEQFF. Written as DNA, the CDR3 is TGTGCCAGCAGCTTACTACACGGCTCAGCGGGATCCTACAATGAGCAGTTCTTC.

V gene TRBV6-1 combines with J gene TRBJ1-5; D gene uncertain. V shed 3 bases and J shed 2 bases, with 5 bases lying between them. The CDR3 is 13 amino acids. Germline assignment: CDR1 MNHNS and CDR2 SASEGT. CDR3 in amino acids: CASSDIGNQPQHF. The CDR3 DNA follows: TGTGCCAGCAGTGATATCGGCAATCAGCCCCAGCATTTT.

This clone was seen just once. The chain employs TRBV7-9 and TRBJ2-7, with D possibly matching TRBD2 (6 bases). Germline assignment: CDR1 SEHNR and CDR2 FQNEAQ (reference sequence). This CDR3 is 16 amino acids long. Trimming pared 4 bases from V and 2 bases from J, leaving 18 bases between. The CDR3 DNA reads as TGTGCCAGCAGCTGGCTGTTGCGCGGGAACCCCTACGAGCAGTACTTC. Protein product: CASSWLLRGNPYEQYF.

This rearrangement joins TRBV2 to TRBJ1-4; D is unclear. This CDR3 has 14 amino acids. Germline V gene data show CDR1 as SNHLY and CDR2 as FYNNEI. V lost 7 bases and J 5 bases, leaving 14 bases between the germline ends. CDR3 sequence (DNA): TGTGCCAGCACAAGCCATTTCTCAAATGAAAAACTGTTTTTT. Its translation is CASTSHFSNEKLFF.

This clone was picked up a small number of times. The chain uses TRBV12-5 and TRBJ2-7; D remains ambiguous. CDR1 and CDR2 from the germline V gene are LGHNT and FRNRAP. V dropped 1 base and J dropped 2 bases, with 6 bases sitting between them. The CDR3 length is 13 residues. In DNA, the CDR3 is TGTGCTAGTGGTTTGGACTTTACCTACGAGCAGTACTTC. Amino acid sequence: CASGLDFTYEQYF.

In nucleotides, the CDR3 is TGTGCCAGCAGCCAAGATCCGCTAGCGGGATATTCGAACGAGCAGTTCTTC. Amino acid sequence: CASSQDPLAGYSNEQFF. The chain recombines TRBV14 with TRBJ2-1; 9 positions match TRBD2. This CDR3 is 17 amino acids long. V lost 0 bases, J lost 10 bases, and 13 bases stayed unmatched. Germline-derived CDR1 and CDR2 are SGHDN and FVKESK.

The chain is built from TRBV5-6 and TRBJ1-6; D perhaps matches TRBD1 (5 bases). Trimming removed 1 base from V and 0 bases from J, with 11 bases in between. The germline V gene has CDR1 SGHDT and CDR2 YYEEEE. The CDR3 is 17 amino acids. The CDR3 protein is CASSLRRGGSYNSPLHF. DNA of the CDR3: TGTGCCAGCAGCTTGAGAAGGGGAGGCTCCTATAATTCACCCCTCCACTTT.

The rearrangement links TRBV9 to TRBJ2-7, with 12 nucleotides matching TRBD1. Germline CDR1 SGDLS, CDR2 YYNGEE. The ends lost 0 bases at V and 5 bases at J; junction bases unmatched: 6. The CDR3 is 16 residues long. CDR3: CASSVAPGTGGDEQYF. The CDR3 nucleotides read TGTGCCAGCAGCGTAGCTCCCGGGACAGGGGGCGACGAGCAGTACTTC.

The gene calls are TRBV7-6 and TRBJ2-1; weak D call: TRBD1 (5 bases). Germline values: CDR1 SGHVS, CDR2 FNYEAQ. The CDR3 totals 15 residues. Between the trimmed V and J ends, which lost 1 base and 6 bases, there was a span of 13 bases. The CDR3 coding sequence is TGTGCCAGCAGCTTAGATGGTATCAGGGCCAATGAGCAGTTCTTC. As protein: CASSLDGIRANEQFF.

V usage is TRBV7-2 and J usage is TRBJ1-2; 11 bases map to TRBD1. This CDR3 contains 15 residues. Trimming at V came to 4 bases and at J to 8 bases, leaving 9 bases not matched to a gene. Looked up from germline, CDR1 is SGHTA and CDR2 is FQGNSA. CDR3 loop: CASSSAGTGGLGYTF. CDR3 nucleotides: TGTGCCAGCAGCTCAGCCGGGACAGGGGGTTTGGGCTACACCTTC.

This clone was seen only once. The J gene is TRBJ2-2, the V gene TRBV5-1; D call uncertain. Germline V gives CDR1 SGHRS, CDR2 YFSETQ. The CDR3 length is 15 residues. The V gene lost 0 bases and the J gene lost 0 bases, with 6 bases spanning the gap. This chain's CDR3 is CASSLVQSNTGELFF. In DNA, the CDR3 is TGCGCCAGCAGCTTGGTGCAGTCGAACACCGGGGAGCTGTTTTTT.

CDR3 loop: CASSLVSSNGLLIYNEQFF. DNA of the CDR3: TGTGCCAGCAGCTTAGTTTCTTCAAACGGACTCCTGATATACAATGAGCAGTTCTTC. The V call is TRBV7-2, the J call TRBJ2-1; possible D gene TRBD2, 5 bases. Trimming removed 1 base at V and 4 bases at J, with 23 bases between. Germline CDR1 SGHTA, CDR2 FQGNSA. The length of the CDR3 is 19 residues.

This chain connects TRBV11-2 to TRBJ2-5, with D possibly TRBD2 on 7 matching bases. This CDR3 spans 15 amino acids. Trimming removed 1 base at V and 1 base at J, with 10 bases between. CDR1 and CDR2 (germline): SGHAT, FQNNGV. The CDR3: CASSLVGGAQETQYF. For the CDR3, the DNA is TGTGCCAGCAGCTTAGTAGGGGGGGCCCAAGAGACCCAGTACTTC.

Only a few counts were recorded for this clone. The CDR3 nucleotides are TGTGCCAGTAGTATGGGGGGGCCAAGCACAGATACGCAGTATTTT. Protein: CASSMGGPSTDTQYF. This rearrangement joins TRBV19 to TRBJ2-3, with a tentative D call TRBD2 (7 bases). The germline V and J ends were trimmed by 3 bases and 0 bases, with 10 bases remaining between them. Germline V gene data show CDR1 as LNHDA and CDR2 as SQIVND (reference sequence). This CDR3 region has 15 residues.

This clone appeared a single time. V and J are TRBV11-3 and TRBJ1-1, with TRBD1 matching 7 bases. The V gene end was trimmed by 5 bases and the J gene end by 4 bases; junction bases not matched to a gene: 10. Looked up from germline, CDR1 is SGHNT and CDR2 is YENEEA. CDR3 length: 15 amino acids. CDR3: CASSTITGARTEAFF. CDR3 sequence (DNA): TGTGCCAGCAGCACCATCACAGGGGCGCGCACTGAAGCTTTCTTT.

This chain connects TRBV25-1 to TRBJ2-3; 8 nucleotides match TRBD1. V lost 9 bases to trimming and J lost 4 bases; unmatched junction nucleotides: 6. The CDR3 consists of 13 residues. Germline CDR1 is MGHDK and CDR2 is SYGVNS. This CDR3 is CARGTGKADTQYF. Written as DNA, the CDR3 is TGTGCCAGAGGGACAGGTAAGGCAGATACGCAGTATTTT.

The rearrangement uses TRBV5-1 and TRBJ1-5; 8 nucleotides match TRBD1. Trimming removed 3 bases from V and 3 bases from J; junction bases left unmatched: 2. Per the germline V gene, CDR1 is SGHRS and CDR2 is YFSETQ. The CDR3 is 14 residues long. For the CDR3, the DNA is TGCGCCAGCAGCTCGGGACAGGACAATCAGCCCCAGCATTTT. Its protein is CASSSGQDNQPQHF.

The rearrangement links TRBV27 to TRBJ2-6, with TRBD1 matching over 7 bases. CDR3 length: 15 residues. The germline V gene encodes CDR1 MNHEY and CDR2 SMNVEV (reference sequence). With V trimmed by 6 bases and J by 2 bases, 4 bases remained unmatched. This chain's CDR3 is CASSLTGTGANVLTF. In DNA form, the CDR3 reads TGTGCCAGCAGCTTGACAGGGACTGGGGCCAACGTCCTGACTTTC. The full variable domain, with the rest looked up from reference TRBV27 and TRBJ2-6, is EAQVTQNPRYLITVTGKKLTVTCSQNMNHEYMSWYRQDPGLGLRQIYYSMNVEVTDKGDVPEGYKVSRKEKRNFPLILESPSPNQTSLYFCASSLTGTGANVLTFGAGSRLTVL.

The chain uses TRBV11-2 and TRBJ2-1; 8 bases fit TRBD1. CDR3 length equals 15 residues. The junction had 11 bases not matched to a gene; V was cut back by 7 bases and J by 6 bases. Germline V CDR1 and CDR2: SGHAT, FQNNGV. CDR3 in DNA: TGTGCCAGCACCCCCGGACAGGGAGTAGTCAATGAGCAGTTCTTC. Encoded protein: CASTPGQGVVNEQFF.